This T cell receptor (beta chain) is from a study of CD8 T cells in ankylosing spondylitis. The study, taken as a whole, reports: Several highly homologous variants formed a TCR beta motif that appeared characteristic of ankylosing spondylitis blood. Reportedly, matched ankylosing spondylitis synovial fluid was significantly enriched for disease-linked clones. Certain motif variants had earlier appeared in reactive arthritis synovial fluid and blood.

The TCR beta libraries were generated through quantitative 5'-RACE incorporating molecular barcodes. TCRdb re-called the 5' RACE reads with MiXCR, one entry per CDR3 protein. The repertoire consists of about 160,000 distinct CDR3 sequences, with about 18% occurring once and the leading ten covering about 7.8%. Remarks on this clonotype: The antigen is unknown.

The clonotype originates from a male donor with ankylosing spondylitis or in good health (not recorded which). The sample taken for sequencing was blood, either unsorted or a sorted T cell fraction (not recorded which).

This chain's CDR3 is CSASAPGRSYNEQFF. CDR3 bases: TGCAGTGCTTCCGCTCCGGGGCGCTCCTACAATGAGCAGTTCTTC. The chain is built from TRBV20-1 and TRBJ2-1; possibly TRBD1 or TRBD2 for D (5 bases each). Germline V lookup: CDR1 DFQATT, CDR2 SNEGSKA (reference sequence). The V end lost 5 bases, the J end lost 0 bases, and 14 bases lay between the germline ends. This CDR3 contains 15 residues.